These T cell receptor beta chains were read from a single sample in a study of blood T cell repertoires in COVID-19. The repertoire was sequenced with immunoSEQ multiplex PCR; TCRdb's copy has only in-frame clones and lacks some. The sample includes almost 250,000 clones, around nine tenths of them seen just once. The sample was peripheral blood. The source is a woman aged 55-69 years who had recovered from COVID-19. Each CDR3 is given with its conserved first and last residue. The D gene is left open where the match is weak. Only some rows state a clone size, as once, few, many or a class for expanded clones.

few,TRBJ2-5,TRBV7-8,TRBD2,CASSFSLARQETQYF,TGTGCCAGCAGCTTCTCACTAGCGCGGCAAGAGACCCAGTACTTC
few,TRBJ1-1,TRBV6-6,NA,CASSRGVYTEAFF,TGTGCCAGCAGTCGCGGGGTTTACACTGAAGCTTTCTTT
NA,TRBJ2-2,TRBV14,NA,CASSPLGAGELFF,TGTGCCAGCAGCCCCCTCGGGGCCGGGGAGCTGTTTTTT
once,TRBJ2-5,TRBV5-1,TRBD1,CASSLAGTVIQETQYF,TGCGCCAGCAGCTTGGCAGGGACAGTCATTCAAGAGACCCAGTACTTC
NA,TRBJ1-1,TRBV6-5,NA,CASTTTGGRTEAFF,TGTGCCAGCACCACCACCGGGGGGCGAACTGAAGCTTTCTTT
NA,TRBJ2-3,TRBV7-2,NA,CASSYLRGTDTQYF,TGTGCCAGCAGCTATTTACGGGGCACAGATACGCAGTATTTT
once,TRBJ1-3,TRBV28,TRBD1,CAAGTGRNTIYF,TGTGCCGCAGGGACAGGGAGAAACACCATATATTTT
NA,TRBJ2-7,TRBV27,TRBD1,CASSHTGTGTYEQYF,TGTGCCAGCAGTCACACCGGGACAGGAACCTACGAGCAGTACTTC
NA,TRBJ2-7,TRBV5-1,NA,CASNGGRVTGEQYF,TGCGCCAGCAATGGTGGCAGGGTCACAGGGGAGCAGTACTTC
NA,TRBJ2-2,TRBV5-1,TRBD2,CASSLGGGGTGELFF,TGCGCCAGCAGCCTGGGCGGGGGAGGCACCGGGGAGCTGTTTTTT
once,TRBJ2-7,TRBV10-3,NA,CAIRGQIANHEQYF,TGTGCCATCAGAGGACAGATTGCCAACCACGAGCAGTACTTC
NA,TRBJ2-5,TRBV5-8,TRBD1,CASSLLGQGFVETQYF,TGTGCCAGCAGCCTGTTGGGACAGGGGTTTGTGGAGACCCAGTACTTC
NA,TRBJ1-5,TRBV7-8,TRBD1,CASSLEGTGWLVQHF,TGTGCCAGCAGCTTAGAAGGGACAGGGTGGCTAGTGCAGCATTTT
NA,TRBJ1-5,TRBV6-6,NA,CASSLLGGDQPQHF,TGTGCCAGCAGTCTACTCGGGGGAGATCAGCCCCAGCATTTT
NA,TRBJ2-2,TRBV3-1/TRBV3-2,NA,CASSQDRRVTGELFF,TGTGCCAGCAGCCAAGATCGCAGGGTCACCGGGGAGCTGTTTTTT
NA,TRBJ2-1,TRBV5-1,TRBD2,CASSPPLAGGYNEQFF,TGCGCCAGCAGCCCCCCACTAGCGGGGGGTTACAATGAGCAGTTCTTC
NA,TRBJ2-3,TRBV6-6,NA,CASSLGGGGTDTQYF,TGTGCCAGCAGTTTGGGGGGAGGAGGCACAGATACGCAGTATTTT
NA,TRBJ2-3,TRBV9,TRBD2,CASSVGLAGGRTTDTQYF,TGTGCCAGCAGCGTGGGACTAGCGGGGGGGCGGACCACAGATACGCAGTATTTT
NA,TRBJ2-3,TRBV11-2,TRBD1,CASSFTGEDTQYF,TGTGCCAGCAGCTTCACAGGGGAAGATACGCAGTATTTT
NA,TRBJ2-7,TRBV29-1,NA,CSGLGTYYEQYF,TGCAGCGGCCTAGGGACATACTACGAGCAGTACTTC
NA,TRBJ2-3,TRBV11-2,NA,CASSLDGGARTDTQYF,TGTGCCAGCAGCTTAGATGGCGGGGCTCGAACAGATACGCAGTATTTT
NA,TRBJ2-7,TRBV28,NA,CASSLREVRPYEQYF,TGTGCCAGCAGTTTAAGGGAGGTTCGCCCCTACGAGCAGTACTTC
NA,TRBJ2-7,TRBV13,NA,CASSPPPGEIYEQYF,TGTGCCAGCAGCCCCCCTCCGGGGGAAATCTACGAGCAGTACTTC
NA,TRBJ2-5,TRBV7-9,TRBD2,CASSFARGERETQYF,TGTGCCAGCAGCTTCGCACGTGGGGAGCGGGAAACCCAGTACTTC
NA,TRBJ2-3,TRBV19,TRBD2,CASSNLRGGRDTQYF,TGTGCCAGTAGTAACCTACGGGGGGGCCGAGATACGCAGTATTTT
NA,TRBJ1-1,TRBV4-1,NA,CASSQEIGQTFF,TGCGCCAGCAGCCAAGAAATTGGTCAGACTTTCTTT
once,TRBJ1-2,TRBV5-4,TRBD1,CASSLEGQGAGYTF,TGTGCCAGCAGCTTGGAGGGACAGGGGGCTGGCTACACCTTC
once,TRBJ2-3,TRBV27,NA,CASSFDSGVTSTDTQYF,TGTGCCAGCAGTTTTGATTCCGGGGTGACTAGCACAGATACGCAGTATTTT
NA,TRBJ1-3,TRBV7-9,NA,CASSFGGTHTIYF,TGTGCCAGCAGCTTCGGGGGGACACACACCATATATTTT
NA,TRBJ1-2,TRBV18,TRBD1,CASSLPISGQGARGYTF,TGTGCCAGCTCTCTCCCCATCTCGGGACAGGGGGCGCGAGGCTACACCTTC
NA,TRBJ1-2,TRBV6-5,NA,CASSRTGTNYGYTF,TGTGCCAGCAGTAGGACCGGGACTAACTATGGCTACACCTTC
NA,TRBJ2-7,TRBV9,TRBD2,CASSVEGVGLALPYEQYF,TGTGCCAGCAGCGTCGAGGGGGTGGGACTAGCACTCCCCTACGAGCAGTACTTC
NA,TRBJ2-1,TRBV6-5,NA,CASTRGVAYNEQFF,TGTGCTAGCACTAGGGGCGTAGCCTACAATGAGCAGTTCTTC
NA,TRBJ1-1,TRBV7-8,TRBD1,CASSQGQANTEAFF,TGTGCCAGCAGCCAGGGACAGGCGAACACTGAAGCTTTCTTT
once,TRBJ1-1,TRBV28,NA,CASSSTPNTEAFF,TGTGCCAGCAGTTCGACACCTAACACTGAAGCTTTCTTT
NA,TRBJ2-1,TRBV7-7,TRBD1,CASSPTGGNEQFF,TGTGCTAGCAGCCCGACAGGGGGCAATGAGCAGTTCTTC
NA,TRBJ1-1,TRBV2,NA,CASRTGENTEAFF,TGTGCCAGCAGGACCGGGGAGAACACTGAAGCTTTCTTT